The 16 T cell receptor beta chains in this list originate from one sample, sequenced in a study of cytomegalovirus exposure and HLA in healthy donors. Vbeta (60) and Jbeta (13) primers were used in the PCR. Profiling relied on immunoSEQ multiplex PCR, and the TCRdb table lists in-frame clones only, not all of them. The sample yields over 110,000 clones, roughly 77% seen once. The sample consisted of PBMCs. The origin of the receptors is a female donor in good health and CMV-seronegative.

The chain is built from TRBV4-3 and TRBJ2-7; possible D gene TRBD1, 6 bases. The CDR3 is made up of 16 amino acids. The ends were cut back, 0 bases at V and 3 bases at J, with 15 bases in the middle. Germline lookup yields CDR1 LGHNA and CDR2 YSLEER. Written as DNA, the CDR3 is TGCGCCAGCAGCCAAGAGGGAGACAGGACCAGCTACGAGCAGTACTTC. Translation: CASSQEGDRTSYEQYF.

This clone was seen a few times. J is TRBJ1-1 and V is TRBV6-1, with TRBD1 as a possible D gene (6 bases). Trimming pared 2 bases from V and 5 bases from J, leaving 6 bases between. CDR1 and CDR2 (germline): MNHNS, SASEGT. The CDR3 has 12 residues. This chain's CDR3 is CASSEQGTEAFF. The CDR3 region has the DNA TGTGCCAGCAGTGAACAGGGGACTGAAGCTTTCTTT.

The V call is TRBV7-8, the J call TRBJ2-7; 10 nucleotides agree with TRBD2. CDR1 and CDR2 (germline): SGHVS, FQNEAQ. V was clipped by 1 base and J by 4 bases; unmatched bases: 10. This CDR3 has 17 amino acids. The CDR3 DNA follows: TGTGCCAGCAGCTTAGGGGCCTTGAGCGGGAGGGCTTACGAGCAGTACTTC. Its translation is CASSLGALSGRAYEQYF.

This CDR3 is CASSFESGELFF. For the CDR3, the DNA is TGTGCCAGCAGCTTTGAGTCCGGGGAGCTGTTTTTT. The chain couples TRBV7-9 to TRBJ2-2; D unclear. Germline loops: CDR1 SEHNR, CDR2 FQNEAQ (reference sequence). This CDR3 has 12 amino acids. V was trimmed by 3 bases and J by 6 bases, leaving 5 bases between them.

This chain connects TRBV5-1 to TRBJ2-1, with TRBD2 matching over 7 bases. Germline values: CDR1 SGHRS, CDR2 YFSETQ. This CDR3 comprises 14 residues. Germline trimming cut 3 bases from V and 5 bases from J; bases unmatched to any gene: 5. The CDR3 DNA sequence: TGCGCCAGCAGCTCCCCCGCGGGGGACAATGAGCAGTTCTTC. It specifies CASSSPAGDNEQFF.

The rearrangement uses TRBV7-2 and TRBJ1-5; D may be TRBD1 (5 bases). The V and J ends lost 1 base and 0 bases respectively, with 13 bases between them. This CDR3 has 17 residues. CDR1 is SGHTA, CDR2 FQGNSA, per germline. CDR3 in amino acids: CASSLVSGGYSNQPQHF. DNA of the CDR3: TGTGCCAGCAGCTTAGTATCCGGGGGGTATAGCAATCAGCCCCAGCATTTT.

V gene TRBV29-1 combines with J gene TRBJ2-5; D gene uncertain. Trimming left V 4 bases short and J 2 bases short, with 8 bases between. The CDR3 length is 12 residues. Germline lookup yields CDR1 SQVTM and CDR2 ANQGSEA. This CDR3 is CSVGDTQETQYF. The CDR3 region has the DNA TGCAGCGTTGGCGACACGCAAGAGACCCAGTACTTC. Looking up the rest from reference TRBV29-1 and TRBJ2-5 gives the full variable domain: SAVISQKPSRDICQRGTSLTIQCQVDSQVTMMFWYRQQPGQSLTLIATANQGSEATYESGFVIDKFPISRPNLTFSTLTVSNMSPEDSSIYLCSVGDTQETQYFGPGTRLLVL.

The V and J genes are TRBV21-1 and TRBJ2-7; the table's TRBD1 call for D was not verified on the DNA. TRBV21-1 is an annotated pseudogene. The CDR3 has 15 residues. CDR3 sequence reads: CASSKDSQGLDEQYF. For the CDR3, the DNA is TGTGCCAGCAGCAAAGATTCCCAGGGGTTGGACGAGCAGTACTTC.

The CDR3 loop reads CASSSSGSVGDEQFF. The CDR3 bases are TGTGCCAGTAGTTCAAGCGGGAGTGTTGGGGATGAGCAGTTCTTC. The chain combines TRBV19 with TRBJ2-1, with 8 bases fitting TRBD2. J gave up 8 bases and V 5 bases, and 11 bases lay outside the gene matches. The CDR3 length is 15 residues. Germline V gene data show CDR1 as LNHDA and CDR2 as SQIVND (reference sequence). The full variable domain, completed using reference TRBV19 and TRBJ2-1, is DGGITQSPKYLFRKEGQNVTLSCEQNLNHDAMYWYRQDPGQGLRLIYYSQIVNDFQKGDIAEGYSVSREKKESFPLTVTSAQKNPTAFYLCASSSSGSVGDEQFFGPGTRLTVL.

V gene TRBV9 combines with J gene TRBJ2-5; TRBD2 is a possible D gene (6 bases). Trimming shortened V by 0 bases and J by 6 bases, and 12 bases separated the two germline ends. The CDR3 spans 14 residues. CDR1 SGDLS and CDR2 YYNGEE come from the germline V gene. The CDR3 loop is CASSVGGGVQTQYF. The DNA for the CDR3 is TGTGCCAGCAGCGTAGGTGGCGGGGTTCAGACCCAGTACTTC.

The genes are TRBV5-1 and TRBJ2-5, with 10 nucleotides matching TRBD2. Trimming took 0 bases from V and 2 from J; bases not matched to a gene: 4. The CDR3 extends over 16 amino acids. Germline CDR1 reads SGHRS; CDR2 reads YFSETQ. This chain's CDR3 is CASSLDSSGSQETQYF. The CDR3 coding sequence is TGCGCCAGCAGCTTGGATTCTAGCGGGAGTCAAGAGACCCAGTACTTC.

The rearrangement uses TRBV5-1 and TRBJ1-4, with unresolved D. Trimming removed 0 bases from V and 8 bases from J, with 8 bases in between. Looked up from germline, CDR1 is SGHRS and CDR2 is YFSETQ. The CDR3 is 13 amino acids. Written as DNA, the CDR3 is TGCGCCAGCAGCTTGGGACTAAGGGAAAAACTGTTTTTT. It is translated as CASSLGLREKLFF.

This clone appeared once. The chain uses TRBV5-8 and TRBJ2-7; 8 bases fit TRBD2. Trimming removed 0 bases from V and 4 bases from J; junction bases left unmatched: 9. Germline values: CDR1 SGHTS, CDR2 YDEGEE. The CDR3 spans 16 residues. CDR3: CASSLAGTRRKYEQYF. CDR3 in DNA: TGTGCCAGCAGCTTGGCCGGGACTAGAAGAAAATACGAGCAGTACTTC.

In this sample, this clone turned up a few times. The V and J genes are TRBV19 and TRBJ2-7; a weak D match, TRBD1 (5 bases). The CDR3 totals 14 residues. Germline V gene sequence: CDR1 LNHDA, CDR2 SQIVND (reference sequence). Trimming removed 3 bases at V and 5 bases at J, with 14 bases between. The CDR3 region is CASSMARWGHEQYF. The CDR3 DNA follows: TGTGCCAGTAGTATGGCCAGGTGGGGCCACGAGCAGTACTTC.

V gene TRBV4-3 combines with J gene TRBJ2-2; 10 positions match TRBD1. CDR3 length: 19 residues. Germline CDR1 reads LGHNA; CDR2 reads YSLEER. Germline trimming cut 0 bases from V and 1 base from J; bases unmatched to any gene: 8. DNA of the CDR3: TGCGCCAGCAGCCAAGAGGAGGGAGGACAGGGGGAGAACACCGGGGAGCTGTTTTTT. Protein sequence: CASSQEEGGQGENTGELFF.

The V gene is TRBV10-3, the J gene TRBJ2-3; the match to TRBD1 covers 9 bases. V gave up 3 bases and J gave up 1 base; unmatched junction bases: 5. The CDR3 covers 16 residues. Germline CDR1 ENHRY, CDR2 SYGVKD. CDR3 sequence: CAISDGTGRRTDTQYF. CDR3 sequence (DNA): TGTGCCATCAGTGATGGGACAGGGAGGCGCACAGATACGCAGTATTTT.